Shown below are 12 T cell receptor beta chains from a single sample sequenced in a study of T cell responses to AZD1222 COVID-19 vaccine. Profiling relied on immunoSEQ multiplex PCR, and the TCRdb table lists in-frame clones only, not all of them. The sample comprises over 65,000 clones, almost 80% of which are singletons, and 20% to 25% rests with the top ten. The input for sequencing was peripheral blood, taken on day 0 of AZD1222 vaccination. These receptors came from an adult in good health.

The chain combines TRBV25-1 with TRBJ2-1, with unresolved D. This CDR3 spans 15 amino acids. Germline V gene lookup returns CDR1 MGHDK and CDR2 SYGVNS. V dropped 5 bases and J dropped 4 bases, with 15 bases sitting between them. CDR3 region: CASSTMYRVYNEQFF. CDR3 DNA sequence: TGTGCCAGCAGTACTATGTACCGGGTTTACAATGAGCAGTTCTTC.

This clone was seen a few times. The CDR3 nucleotides read TGTGCCAGCAGCCTATTCAATGAGCAGTTCTTC. It yields the protein CASSLFNEQFF. The V gene is TRBV6-5, the J gene TRBJ2-1; D ambiguous. V lost 6 bases to trimming and J lost 6 bases, with 6 bases between them. Germline CDR1 MNHEY, CDR2 SVGAGI. This CDR3 is 11 amino acids long.

J is TRBJ1-5 and V is TRBV27, with 7 positions matching TRBD1. Looked up from germline, CDR1 is MNHEY and CDR2 is SMNVEV (reference sequence). The length of the CDR3 is 15 residues. Trimming took 5 bases from V and 2 from J; bases not matched to a gene: 6. The CDR3 region is CASSLKGGGNQPQHF. Written as DNA, the CDR3 is TGTGCCAGCAGTCTAAAAGGGGGCGGCAATCAGCCCCAGCATTTT.

This clone came up a few times. V is TRBV5-4 and J is TRBJ2-2; tentative D call: TRBD2 (7 bases). This CDR3 is 15 amino acids long. Germline values: CDR1 SGHNT, CDR2 YYREEE (reference sequence). Trimming removed 4 bases at V and 6 bases at J, with 16 bases between. This CDR3 is CASSRGLGGAGELFF. As DNA, the CDR3 is TGTGCCAGCAGCCGAGGGCTAGGGGGGGCCGGGGAGCTGTTTTTT. Combining the CDR3 with reference TRBV5-4 and TRBJ2-2 gives the whole variable domain ETGVTQSPTHLIKTRGQQVTLRCSSQSGHNTVSWYQQALGQGPQFIFQYYREEENGRGNFPPRFSGLQFPNYSSELNVNALELDDSALYLCASSRGLGGAGELFFGEGSRLTVL.

CDR3 sequence reads: CASSFQGTSYEQYF. Written as DNA, the CDR3 is TGCGCCAGCAGCTTTCAGGGAACCTCCTACGAGCAGTACTTC. The chain is built from TRBV5-1 and TRBJ2-7, with D perhaps matching TRBD1 (5 bases). CDR1 and CDR2 from the germline V gene are SGHRS and YFSETQ. CDR3 length: 14 residues. Trimming took off 2 bases at V and 0 bases at J, with 9 bases between the two ends.

This sequence joins TRBV3-1 (or the pseudogene TRBV3-2) and TRBJ2-1; 11 nucleotides line up with TRBD2. Germline lookup yields CDR1 LGHDT and CDR2 YNNKEL (reference sequence). V trimming: 1 base; J trimming: 5 bases; junction bases outside the gene matches: 13. CDR3 size: 19 residues. This CDR3 is CASSQVEGLAAGGHNEQFF. DNA of the CDR3: TGTGCCAGCAGCCAAGTTGAGGGACTAGCGGCCGGAGGGCACAATGAGCAGTTCTTC.

The gene calls are TRBV12-5 and TRBJ2-5, with D tentatively TRBD1 (7 bases). Germline lookup yields CDR1 LGHNT and CDR2 FRNRAP. Deletions cut 0 bases from V and 5 bases from J, with 10 bases between. This CDR3 region has 14 residues. The CDR3 reads CASGLVAGGETQYF. For the CDR3, the DNA is TGTGCTAGTGGTTTGGTCGCAGGGGGGGAGACCCAGTACTTC.

The rearrangement links TRBV12-3 or TRBV12-4 to TRBJ2-1; no reliable D call. The CDR3 loop spans 11 amino acids. Trimming took 5 bases from V and 12 from J, leaving 11 bases between them. CDR3 region: CASSHSGTQFF. In DNA form, the CDR3 reads TGTGCCAGCAGTCACTCCGGCACGCAGTTCTTC.

This chain joins TRBV5-8 and TRBJ1-4; 11 nucleotides agree with TRBD1. The CDR3 is made up of 16 amino acids. Per germline, CDR1 SGHTS and CDR2 YDEGEE. J was trimmed by 0 bases and V by 4 bases; bases with no gene match: 2. The CDR3 region is CASSPGQGATNEKLFF. The CDR3 coding sequence is TGTGCCAGCAGCCCGGGACAGGGGGCAACTAATGAAAAACTGTTTTTT.

Turning to this clone: Other DNA sequences in this sample translate to the same CDR3. This chain connects TRBV5-4 to TRBJ1-3; the D is unclear. The CDR3 has 13 amino acids. Germline lookup yields CDR1 SGHNT and CDR2 YYREEE (reference sequence). V dropped 3 bases and J dropped 2 bases, with 6 bases sitting between them. The chain's CDR3 is CASSSLPGNTIYF. CDR3 coding DNA: TGTGCCAGCAGCTCCTTACCTGGAAACACCATATATTTT.

The chain combines TRBV10-2 with TRBJ2-7, with D tentatively TRBD1 (6 bases). CDR3 length equals 13 residues. Trimming took off 7 bases at V and 1 base at J, with 11 bases between the two ends. Germline V CDR1 and CDR2: WSHSY, SAAADI. CDR3 residues: CASTHRASYEQYF. The CDR3 DNA sequence: TGCGCCAGCACCCACAGGGCGTCCTACGAGCAGTACTTC.

This chain links TRBV4-1 with TRBJ1-1, with 7 positions matching TRBD1. Losses at the gene ends were 1 base for V and 4 bases for J; bases not matched to a gene: 12. Germline CDR1 and CDR2: MGHRA and YSYEKL. The CDR3 sequence is 17 residues long. The CDR3 here is CASSQVGPRQGVTEAFF. For the CDR3, the DNA is TGCGCCAGCAGCCAAGTTGGCCCCAGACAGGGTGTCACTGAAGCTTTCTTT.